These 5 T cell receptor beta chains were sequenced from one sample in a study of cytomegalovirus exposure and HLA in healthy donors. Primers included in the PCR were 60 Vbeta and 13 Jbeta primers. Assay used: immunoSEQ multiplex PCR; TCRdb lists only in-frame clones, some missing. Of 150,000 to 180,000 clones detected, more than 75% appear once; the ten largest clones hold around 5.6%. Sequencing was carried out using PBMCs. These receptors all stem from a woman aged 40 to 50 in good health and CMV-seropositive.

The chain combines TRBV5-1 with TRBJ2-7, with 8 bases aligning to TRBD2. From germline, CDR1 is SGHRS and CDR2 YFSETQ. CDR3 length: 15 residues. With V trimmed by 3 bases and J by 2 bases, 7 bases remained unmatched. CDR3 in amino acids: CASSSLAGGPYEQYF. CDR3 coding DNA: TGCGCCAGCAGCTCCCTGGCGGGAGGTCCCTACGAGCAGTACTTC.

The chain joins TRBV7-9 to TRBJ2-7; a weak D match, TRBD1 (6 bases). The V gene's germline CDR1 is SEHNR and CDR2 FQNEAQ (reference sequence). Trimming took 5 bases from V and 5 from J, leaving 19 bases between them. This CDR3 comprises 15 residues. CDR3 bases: TGTGCCAGCAGCATACCACAGGGTATCCCGCACGAGCAGTACTTC. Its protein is CASSIPQGIPHEQYF.

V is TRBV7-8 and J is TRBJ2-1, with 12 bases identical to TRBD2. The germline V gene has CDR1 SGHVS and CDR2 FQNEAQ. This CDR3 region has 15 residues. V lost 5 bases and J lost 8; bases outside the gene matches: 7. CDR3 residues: CASSLSSGRADEQFF. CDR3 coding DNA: TGTGCCAGCAGCCTGTCTAGCGGGAGGGCCGATGAGCAGTTCTTC.

The CDR3 here is CASPCPGQPYEQYF. CDR3 nucleotides: TGTGCCAGCCCTTGCCCGGGACAGCCCTACGAGCAGTACTTC. V and J are TRBV27 and TRBJ2-7, with 7 bases identical to TRBD1. Germline values: CDR1 MNHEY, CDR2 SMNVEV (reference sequence). V was clipped by 8 bases and J by 2 bases; unmatched bases: 9. This CDR3 contains 14 residues.

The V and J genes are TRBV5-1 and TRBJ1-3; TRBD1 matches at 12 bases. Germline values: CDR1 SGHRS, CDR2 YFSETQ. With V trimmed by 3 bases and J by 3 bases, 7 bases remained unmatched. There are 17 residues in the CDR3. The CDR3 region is CASSSGTGGSIGNTIYF. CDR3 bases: TGCGCCAGCAGCTCCGGGACAGGGGGCTCAATTGGAAACACCATATATTTT. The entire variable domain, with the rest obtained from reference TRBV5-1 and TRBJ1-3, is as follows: KAGVTQTPRYLIKTRGQQVTLSCSPISGHRSVSWYQQTPGQGLQFLFEYFSETQRNKGNFPGRFSGRQFSNSRSEMNVSTLELGDSALYLCASSSGTGGSIGNTIYFGEGSWLTVV.